The 8 T cell receptor beta chains below come from one sample, sequenced in a study of identical twins. TCRdb itself ran the 5' RACE reads through MiXCR, one entry per CDR3 protein. The sample yields 500,000 to 600,000 distinct CDR3 sequences, approximately 22% seen once. In addition, the sample was reused for a study of T cells expressing NK-cell markers.

The sample was CD4+ T cells sorted from blood. All receptors derive from a woman aged 18-30 years in good health.

This clonotype occurred a few times. The chain recombines TRBV10-3 with TRBJ2-1; 7 nucleotides agree with TRBD2. CDR1 is ENHRY, CDR2 SYGVKD, per germline. V was clipped by 7 bases and J by 4 bases; unmatched bases: 7. CDR3 length: 14 residues. The CDR3 sequence is CAIKPTGGYNEQFF. The CDR3 nucleotides are TGTGCCATCAAACCTACGGGGGGATACAATGAGCAGTTCTTC.

This clonotype was seen ten or more times. This sequence joins TRBV28 and TRBJ2-1, with D perhaps TRBD1 or TRBD2 (5 bases each). Germline-derived CDR1 and CDR2 are MDHEN and SYDVKM. Trimming left V 4 bases short and J 1 base short, with 5 bases between. The CDR3 covers 13 residues. The CDR3 protein is CASSWGSYNEQFF. In nucleotides, the CDR3 is TGTGCCAGCAGTTGGGGGTCCTACAATGAGCAGTTCTTC.

This clonotype appeared a few times. V and J are TRBV20-1 and TRBJ2-5; D is uncertain. From germline, CDR1 is DFQATT and CDR2 SNEGSKA (reference sequence). The CDR3 has 15 amino acids. Trimming shortened V by 0 bases and J by 7 bases, and 18 bases separated the two germline ends. The CDR3 DNA sequence: TGCAGTGCTAGAGATGAGGTAGTTTCTTCTGGGACCCAGTACTTC. It translates to CSARDEVVSSGTQYF.

This rearrangement joins TRBV12-3 or TRBV12-4 to TRBJ2-2; TRBD1 matches 7 bases. Trimming took 6 bases from V and 8 from J; bases not matched to a gene: 9. The CDR3 loop spans 14 amino acids. The CDR3 DNA follows: TGTGCCAGCAGAATTACAGGGGCTTCGGGGGAGCTGTTTTTT. This sequence encodes CASRITGASGELFF.

In this sample, this clonotype turned up a few times. The CDR3 sequence: CASRFDRTSTDTQYF. The CDR3 region has the DNA TGTGCCAGCAGATTCGACAGGACTAGCACAGATACGCAGTATTTT. The rearrangement uses TRBV7-2 and TRBJ2-3, with D perhaps matching TRBD1 (6 bases). Germline V gives CDR1 SGHTA, CDR2 FQGNSA. Between the trimmed V and J ends, which lost 6 bases and 0 bases, there was a span of 13 bases. The CDR3 covers 15 residues.

In its sample, this clonotype was seen a few times. The chain links TRBV20-1 to TRBJ1-1, with 7 bases identical to TRBD1. The CDR3 loop spans 14 amino acids. V was pared by 3 bases and J by 2 bases, with 6 bases of the junction left unmatched. Germline CDR1 and CDR2: DFQATT and SNEGSKA (reference sequence). The CDR3 is CSARAGGYNTEAFF. CDR3 in DNA: TGCAGTGCTAGGGCAGGGGGATATAACACTGAAGCTTTCTTT.

The sample holds many counts of this clonotype. This chain links TRBV5-1 with TRBJ2-7; a possible D gene is TRBD2 (6 bases). Germline V gene sequence: CDR1 SGHRS, CDR2 YFSETQ. The V and J ends lost 6 bases and 2 bases respectively, with 12 bases between them. This CDR3 has 13 residues. CDR3 residues: CASKGLATYEQYF. The DNA for the CDR3 is TGCGCCAGCAAGGGGCTAGCGACCTACGAGCAGTACTTC.

The chain recombines TRBV5-1 with TRBJ2-1, with D possibly matching TRBD1 (6 bases). CDR3 length: 16 residues. Germline CDR1 SGHRS, CDR2 YFSETQ. Between the trimmed V and J ends, which lost 0 bases and 3 bases, there was a span of 13 bases. The CDR3 DNA sequence: TGCGCCAGCAGCTTGGTAGGGGGTGTGAGCTACAATGAGCAGTTCTTC. The encoded protein is CASSLVGGVSYNEQFF.